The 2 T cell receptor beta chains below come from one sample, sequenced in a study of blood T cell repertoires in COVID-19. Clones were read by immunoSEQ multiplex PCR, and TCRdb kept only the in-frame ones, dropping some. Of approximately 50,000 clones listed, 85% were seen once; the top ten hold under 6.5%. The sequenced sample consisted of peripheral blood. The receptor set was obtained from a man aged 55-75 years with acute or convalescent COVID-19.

CDR3 coding DNA: TGTGCCAGCAGTTTACTTGGGCACCGCTACAATGAGCAGTTCTTC. It yields the protein CASSLLGHRYNEQFF. The J gene is TRBJ2-1, the V gene TRBV28; D remains unclear. V was cut by 2 bases and J by 3 bases, with 11 bases left in between. From germline, CDR1 is MDHEN and CDR2 SYDVKM. The CDR3 spans 15 residues. Supplemented by reference TRBV28 and TRBJ2-1, the full variable domain reads DVKVTQSSRYLVKRTGEKVFLECVQDMDHENMFWYRQDPGLGLRLIYFSYDVKMKEKGDIPEGYSVSREKKERFSLILESASTNQTSMYLCASSLLGHRYNEQFFGPGTRLTVL.

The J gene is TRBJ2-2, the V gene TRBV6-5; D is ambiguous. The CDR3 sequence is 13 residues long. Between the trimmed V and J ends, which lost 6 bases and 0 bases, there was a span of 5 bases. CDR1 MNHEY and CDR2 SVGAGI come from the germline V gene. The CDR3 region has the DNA TGTGCCAGCAGGCAGACGAACACCGGGGAGCTGTTTTTT. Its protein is CASRQTNTGELFF.